This T cell receptor beta chain came from a study of T cells in Graves' hyperthyroidism and ophthalmopathy. The CDR3 sequence is 13 residues long. V lost 6 bases to trimming and J lost 7 bases, with 18 bases between them. Germline assignment: CDR1 DFQATT and CDR2 SNEGSKA (reference sequence). From 10 ml of fresh peripheral blood, PBMCs were isolated. Using RNA transcripts as the source, TCR beta CDR3 regions were amplified. First-round RT-PCR with HTBI primers amplified the TCR CDR3 region. TCRdb used MiXCR to reprocess the multiplex PCR reads, holding one entry per CDR3 protein. The repertoire consists of fewer than 350,000 distinct CDR3 sequences, with approximately 15% occurring once and the leading ten covering under 8%. The study, taken as a whole, reports: Blood samples included most of the expanded thyroid clonotypes exceeding 0.001.

This clonotype appeared many times. As yet, its antigen is unknown. The source material was blood. The TCR was taken from a woman between 35 and 50 years old with Graves' hyperthyroidism. The genes are TRBV20-1 and TRBJ2-5; no clear D gene. CDR3 sequence: CSALTPGVATQYF. Written as DNA, the CDR3 is TGCAGTGCCCTTACTCCCGGTGTAGCGACCCAGTACTTC.